The clone carrying this T cell receptor (beta chain) showed up just once. Trimming removed 8 bases from V and 8 bases from J; junction bases left unmatched: 20. The CDR3 length is 16 residues. Per the germline V gene, CDR1 is DFQATT and CDR2 is SNEGSKA (reference sequence). This sample was included in a study of breast tumors, draining lymph nodes, adjacent tissues. Breast cancer patients provided tissue from their axillary draining lymph nodes. TCRdb redid the calling of the multiplex PCR reads with MiXCR, one entry per CDR3 protein. The sample contains about 89,000 distinct CDR3 sequences, approximately 30% of which appear only once.

The V and J genes are TRBV20-1 and TRBJ2-1; TRBD2 agrees at 8 bases. The specimen sequenced was axillary lymph node tissue. The clonotype was recovered from a female donor with breast cancer. Some clones in this sample may be carry-over from other donors' samples. CDR3 sequence: CSIKTMTSVDHDEQFF. In DNA, the CDR3 is TGCAGTATAAAGACTATGACTAGCGTGGACCACGATGAGCAGTTCTTC.